Listed below are T cell receptor beta chains from one sample, sequenced in a study of shared clonotypes between healthy human individuals. Generated by immunoSEQ multiplex PCR, the TCRdb table keeps only in-frame clones and is missing some. Among about 380,000 clones listed, around 96% were seen once. Sample: memory CD8+ T cells sorted from blood. The origin of the receptors is a man younger than 45 in good health. The CDR3 runs from the conserved cysteine through the conserved F or W. The order of the fields is V gene, clone size, D gene, J gene, CDR3 DNA, CDR3 protein. D genes are given only for firm matches. Size is stated for part of the rows, as once, few or many counts, or as a class when the clone is expanded.

>TRBV19|-|-|TRBJ2-5
TGTGCCAGTAGCTCCCCGGACAGTTCTCAAGAGACCCAGTACTTC
CASSSPDSSQETQYF
>TRBV29-1|-|TRBD2|TRBJ2-1
TGCAGCGCTACAACTAGCGGGAGTGCCTACAATGAGCAGTTCTTC
CSATTSGSAYNEQFF
>TRBV30|-|-|TRBJ2-5
TGTGCCTGGAGTGTAGTAGGGGGGCAAGAGACCCAGTACTTC
CAWSVVGGQETQYF
>TRBV10-1|-|TRBD2|TRBJ2-1
TGCGCCAGCAGTCGACTAGCGGGAGCCAATGAGCAGTTCTTC
CASSRLAGANEQFF
>TRBV4-1|-|TRBD2|TRBJ2-1
TGCGCCAGCAGCCAAGGTCCTAGCGGGAGTGTGAGTGAGCAGTTCTTC
CASSQGPSGSVSEQFF
>TRBV11-3|-|-|TRBJ1-1
TGTGCCAGCAGCGTGGGGAGGGGGTCCGACACTGAAGCTTTCTTT
CASSVGRGSDTEAFF
>TRBV5-5|-|-|TRBJ2-1
TGTGCCAGCAGCTCTATCGAAGGGGGAAGCAATGAGCAGTTCTTC
CASSSIEGGSNEQFF
>TRBV4-1|-|TRBD2|TRBJ2-3
TGCGCCAGCAGGTTCAATGTCTGGGAAAGCGGGAGATCTGGCACAGATACGCAGTATTTT
CASRFNVWESGRSGTDTQYF
>TRBV19|-|-|TRBJ2-3
TGTGCCAGTAGTATGGGAGTGAGACTCACAACTACAGATACGCAGTATTTT
CASSMGVRLTTTDTQYF
>TRBV5-1|-|-|TRBJ2-2
TGCGCCAGCAGCCTAGGACTGAACACCGGGGAGCTGTTTTTT
CASSLGLNTGELFF
>TRBV28|-|TRBD2|TRBJ2-1
TGTGCCAGCAGCCCACGGACGATAGCGGGAGGGTTATATAATGAGCAGTTCTTC
CASSPRTIAGGLYNEQFF
>TRBV5-1|-|TRBD1|TRBJ2-7
TGCGCCAGCAGCTTGGGCACCGGGACAGGGGGCTACGAGCAGTACTTC
CASSLGTGTGGYEQYF
>TRBV29-1|-|-|TRBJ2-7
TGCAGCGTTCGAGGCTCGTTCGAGCAGTACTTC
CSVRGSFEQYF
>TRBV9|-|-|TRBJ1-2
TGTGCCAGCAGCGTAGAGGTTTCGGGTGGCTACACCTTC
CASSVEVSGGYTF
>TRBV6-1|-|TRBD1|TRBJ1-5
TGTGCCAGCAGGATTAACAGGGGGCAGCCCCAGCATTTT
CASRINRGQPQHF
>TRBV25-1|-|-|TRBJ2-1
TGTGCCAGCAGGTCAGACTCCTCCTCCTACAATGAGCAGTTCTTC
CASRSDSSSYNEQFF
>TRBV30|-|-|TRBJ2-7
TGTGCCTGGCGAAGCGGTAGCTCCTACGAGCAGTACTTC
CAWRSGSSYEQYF
>TRBV2|-|TRBD2|TRBJ2-1
TGTGCCAGCAGTAGTCTCCCGGGACTAGCGGGGATCTTC
CASSSLPGLAGIF
>TRBV4-1|-|-|TRBJ2-4
TGCGCCAGCAGCCTGACCGTAGCCAAAAACATTCAGTACTTC
CASSLTVAKNIQYF
>TRBV27|-|TRBD1|TRBJ1-2
TGTGCCAGCAGTTCTCCCTCAACAGGGGGAGCTAACTATGGCTACACCTTC
CASSSPSTGGANYGYTF
>TRBV28|-|TRBD2|TRBJ2-7
TGTGCCAGCAGCCGCAAAACCCGACTAGCACTCGAGCAGTACTTC
CASSRKTRLALEQYF
>TRBV29-1|once|TRBD1|TRBJ2-5
TGCAGCGGCGGCCAGAACAGGGGTCAAGAGACCCAGTACTTC
CSGGQNRGQETQYF
>TRBV19|-|-|TRBJ1-1
TGTGCCAGTATGGGGGACACTGAAGCTTTCTTT
CASMGDTEAFF
>TRBV11-3|few|-|TRBJ1-5
TGTGCCAGCAGCTTAGACAGCAATCAGCCCCAGCATTTT
CASSLDSNQPQHF
>TRBV6-5|-|-|TRBJ1-4
TGTGCCAGCTCAGTCTCCTTTACTGGAAAACTGTTTTTT
CASSVSFTGKLFF